The clone carrying this T cell receptor (beta chain) was recorded many times. Its antigen is not known. In TCRdb, the reads were re-called with MiXCR into one record per CDR3 protein. The sample records about 700,000 distinct CDR3 sequences, 33% being singletons. This record comes from a study of T cell repertoires in cytomegalovirus infection. Notes on the study in general: CMV-specific TCR beta clonotypes restricted by HLA-C were the ones dominating the ex vivo response.

The germline CDR1 and CDR2 sequences are SGHTA and FQGNSA. This CDR3 is built from 15 residues. Deletions cut 1 base from V and 1 base from J, with 10 bases between. The chain combines TRBV7-2 with TRBJ1-1, with D perhaps TRBD1 (5 bases). The sample consisted of cultured PBMCs, taken from culture after CMV antigen stimulation. This sequence was found in a human donor in good health (CMV status not recorded). Some clones in this sample may be carry-over from other donors' samples. CDR3 in DNA: TGTGCCAGCAGCTTAGGGTTGGGGGGGAACACTGAAGCTTTCTTT. It yields the protein CASSLGLGGNTEAFF.